A single sample is the source of the 24 T cell receptor beta chains below, sequenced in a study of blood T cell repertoires in COVID-19. TCRdb's copy holds only in-frame clones and misses some; the assay was immunoSEQ multiplex PCR. The sample shows roughly 97,000 clones, 90% of them seen only once. Source material: peripheral blood. The receptors were sampled from a man in his 60s with acute or convalescent COVID-19.

The chain recombines TRBV5-1 with TRBJ2-7; TRBD2 aligns across 7 bases. Germline values: CDR1 SGHRS, CDR2 YFSETQ. This CDR3 is 16 amino acids long. Trimming removed 7 bases from V and 6 bases from J; junction bases left unmatched: 19. CDR3 region: CASRTDPGGGGTEQYF. The CDR3 DNA follows: TGCGCCAGCCGCACCGACCCCGGTGGGGGAGGGACCGAGCAGTACTTC.

V and J are TRBV5-4 and TRBJ1-2; 7 nucleotides line up with TRBD1. The CDR3 contains 17 residues. Germline V gives CDR1 SGHNT, CDR2 YYREEE (reference sequence). Trimming at V came to 0 bases and at J to 2 bases, leaving 10 bases not matched to a gene. CDR3 DNA: TGTGCCAGCAGCTTGGCCCCGACAGGGTGGAAGAACTATGGCTACACCTTC. Its protein is CASSLAPTGWKNYGYTF.

The chain combines TRBV5-1 with TRBJ1-4; 10 nucleotides match TRBD1. J was trimmed by 7 bases and V by 1 base; bases with no gene match: 4. Germline V gene sequence: CDR1 SGHRS, CDR2 YFSETQ. The CDR3 spans 15 residues. The CDR3 DNA reads as TGCGCCAGCAGCTTGATCGGACAGGGGGGTGAAAAACTGTTTTTT. It is translated as CASSLIGQGGEKLFF.

The chain employs TRBV6-5 and TRBJ1-3, with TRBD1 identical over 9 bases. The germline gives CDR1 MNHEY, CDR2 SVGAGI. With V trimmed by 4 bases and J by 4 bases, 8 bases remained unmatched. This CDR3 contains 16 residues. The CDR3 loop reads CASSLDRGTPGNTIYF. In DNA form, the CDR3 reads TGTGCCAGCAGTTTGGACAGGGGCACGCCAGGAAACACCATATATTTT.

The DNA for the CDR3 is TGTGCCAGCAGCCTGTATCAGGGGTCGACAGGTTTGAACACTGAAGCTTTCTTT. Protein: CASSLYQGSTGLNTEAFF. The chain recombines TRBV5-4 with TRBJ1-1; possibly TRBD1 for D (6 bases). This CDR3 is built from 18 residues. V dropped 4 bases and J dropped 0 bases, with 22 bases sitting between them. The germline CDR1 and CDR2 sequences are SGHNT and YYREEE (reference sequence).

The rearrangement uses TRBV5-1 and TRBJ1-5; D is ambiguous. Trimming pared 4 bases from V and 3 bases from J, leaving 14 bases between. Germline V gene sequence: CDR1 SGHRS, CDR2 YFSETQ. This CDR3 contains 15 residues. The CDR3 coding sequence is TGCGCCAGCAGCCCCGGCGAGGTATCCAATCAGCCCCAGCATTTT. This gives the protein CASSPGEVSNQPQHF. The whole variable domain, filled in from reference TRBV5-1 and TRBJ1-5, reads KAGVTQTPRYLIKTRGQQVTLSCSPISGHRSVSWYQQTPGQGLQFLFEYFSETQRNKGNFPGRFSGRQFSNSRSEMNVSTLELGDSALYLCASSPGEVSNQPQHFGDGTRLSIL.

The chain is built from TRBV27 and TRBJ2-5; 8 bases are a match to TRBD1. The CDR3 has 13 amino acids. With 5 bases clipped from V and 6 bases from J, the junction kept 5 bases outside the gene matches. CDR1 MNHEY and CDR2 SMNVEV come from the germline V gene (reference sequence). DNA for the CDR3: TGTGCCAGCAGTGCACAGGGGGAGCAGACCCAGTACTTC. Amino acids: CASSAQGEQTQYF.

CDR3 in DNA: TGTGCCAGCAGTCCAACCGGTCGCATTGACACTGAAGCTTTCTTT. Translated: CASSPTGRIDTEAFF. V gene TRBV6-6 combines with J gene TRBJ1-1; D gene ambiguous. V was clipped by 5 bases and J by 3 bases, with 16 bases between them. The CDR3 spans 15 residues. CDR1 is MNHNY, CDR2 SVGAGI, per germline (reference sequence).

This chain connects TRBV30 to TRBJ2-7; TRBD1 aligns across 9 bases. The CDR3 extends over 14 amino acids. Trimming took 5 bases from V and 1 from J; bases not matched to a gene: 6. Germline CDR1 is GTSNPN and CDR2 is SVGIG (reference sequence). The CDR3 protein is CAWAIGTGSYEQYV. The CDR3 DNA is TGTGCCTGGGCGATCGGGACAGGGTCCTACGAGCAGTACGTC.

J is TRBJ1-6 and V is TRBV30; D gene unclear. Germline V gives CDR1 GTSNPN, CDR2 SVGIG (reference sequence). The CDR3 spans 13 residues. The germline V and J ends were trimmed by 1 base and 6 bases, with 7 bases remaining between them. CDR3 bases: TGTGCCTGGAGTGAAAACTTTAATTCACCCCTCCACTTT. Its protein is CAWSENFNSPLHF.

The gene calls are TRBV30 and TRBJ2-7, with 10 bases aligning to TRBD2. The CDR3 sequence is 18 residues long. V shed 2 bases and J 4 bases; nucleotides not matched to a gene: 17. Germline V gene lookup returns CDR1 GTSNPN and CDR2 SVGIG (reference sequence). CDR3 sequence (DNA): TGTGCCTGGAGTACAGCTCTTTCTAGCGGGGGTCGTCTATACGAGCAGTACTTC. It codes for CAWSTALSSGGRLYEQYF.

The chain joins TRBV6-1 to TRBJ1-3; tentative D call: TRBD1 (6 bases). V lost 1 base to trimming and J lost 4 bases, with 8 bases between them. Germline V lookup: CDR1 MNHNS, CDR2 SASEGT. The CDR3 has 14 residues. CDR3 in amino acids: CASSEDREGNTIYF. DNA for the CDR3: TGTGCCAGCAGTGAAGACAGGGAGGGAAACACCATATATTTT.

This chain joins TRBV18 and TRBJ1-1, with no clear D. This CDR3 spans 14 amino acids. Trimming removed 6 bases from V and 4 bases from J, with 15 bases in between. Germline V CDR1 and CDR2: KGHSH, LQKENI. DNA of the CDR3: TGTGCCAGCTCCTCGGCGCTTCAGGTCACTGAAGCTTTCTTT. Translation gives CASSSALQVTEAFF.

The J gene is TRBJ1-1, the V gene TRBV6-6, with 9 bases lining up with TRBD1. The CDR3 length is 12 residues. Trimming removed 10 bases from V and 11 bases from J; junction bases left unmatched: 11. Germline-derived CDR1 and CDR2 are MNHNY and SVGAGI (reference sequence). The CDR3 reads CATGRDRVIAFF. For the CDR3, the DNA is TGTGCCACCGGGAGGGACAGGGTAATTGCTTTCTTT.

This rearrangement joins TRBV29-1 to TRBJ1-2; D may be TRBD1 (6 bases). The V gene lost 3 bases and the J gene lost 7 bases, with 15 bases spanning the gap. The CDR3 is made up of 13 amino acids. Looked up from germline, CDR1 is SQVTM and CDR2 is ANQGSEA. The CDR3 region is CSVEAQGIAGYTF. CDR3 nucleotide sequence: TGCAGCGTTGAGGCACAGGGAATCGCTGGCTACACCTTC.

The chain links TRBV19 to TRBJ1-1; 10 bases agree with TRBD1. The length of the CDR3 is 15 residues. Germline CDR1 LNHDA, CDR2 SQIVND (reference sequence). Trimming at V came to 6 bases and at J to 7 bases, leaving 11 bases not matched to a gene. CDR3 sequence reads: CASRYGRTGGNEAFF. CDR3 nucleotides: TGTGCCAGTAGGTATGGCCGGACAGGGGGTAATGAAGCTTTCTTT.

This rearrangement joins TRBV27 to TRBJ1-1; D might be TRBD1 (6 bases). CDR3 length: 13 amino acids. Between the trimmed V and J ends, which lost 2 bases and 12 bases, there was a span of 16 bases. CDR1 and CDR2 from the germline V gene are MNHEY and SMNVEV (reference sequence). The CDR3 bases are TGTGCCAGCAGTTTAAACAGGGAAATGAGTCCTTTCTTT. Protein product: CASSLNREMSPFF.

The rearrangement joins TRBV7-8 to TRBJ1-2; D uncertain. V lost 1 base and J lost 6, with 12 bases in between. Germline V gene lookup returns CDR1 SGHVS and CDR2 FQNEAQ. This CDR3 comprises 14 residues. The CDR3 sequence is CASSLVSRGDGYTF. The CDR3 nucleotides read TGTGCCAGCAGCTTAGTTTCTCGCGGGGATGGCTACACCTTC.

This rearrangement joins TRBV3-1 (or the pseudogene TRBV3-2) to TRBJ1-2; 8 bases align to TRBD1. After removal of 3 bases from V and 4 bases from J, the junction contained 4 bases not matched to a gene. The V gene's germline CDR1 is LGHDT and CDR2 YNNKEL (reference sequence). The length of the CDR3 is 14 residues. CDR3 sequence reads: CASSQPGQGYGYTF. In DNA, the CDR3 is TGTGCCAGCAGCCAGCCAGGACAGGGCTATGGCTACACCTTC.

The V call is TRBV18, the J call TRBJ1-1; perhaps TRBD1 as D (5 bases). The CDR3 sequence is 17 residues long. V lost 0 bases to trimming and J lost 4 bases, with 18 bases between them. The germline CDR1 and CDR2 sequences are KGHSH and LQKENI. The CDR3 loop is CASSPPGQGGRITEAFF. CDR3 in DNA: TGTGCCAGCTCACCACCCGGCCAGGGAGGTAGGATCACTGAAGCTTTCTTT.

V is TRBV7-2 and J is TRBJ1-2; 10 bases map to TRBD1. The CDR3 contains 15 residues. V was pared by 1 base and J by 8 bases, with 7 bases of the junction left unmatched. Germline lookup yields CDR1 SGHTA and CDR2 FQGNSA. CDR3 residues: CASSLEPGTGEGYTF. The CDR3 DNA reads as TGTGCCAGCAGCTTAGAGCCCGGGACAGGGGAAGGCTACACCTTC.

The J gene is TRBJ2-3, the V gene TRBV5-1, with D possibly being TRBD1 (5 bases). With 0 bases removed from V and 0 bases from J, the gap between germline ends came to 8 bases. Germline CDR1 is SGHRS and CDR2 is YFSETQ. The CDR3 totals 15 residues. The CDR3 coding sequence is TGCGCCAGCAGCTTGGCCAGGGTTAGCACAGATACGCAGTATTTT. Its translation is CASSLARVSTDTQYF.

This chain links TRBV28 with TRBJ2-5; TRBD2 agrees at 9 bases. This CDR3 has 16 amino acids. Germline values: CDR1 MDHEN, CDR2 SYDVKM. The V segment lost 2 bases and the J segment 5 bases; nucleotides outside the gene matches: 9. The CDR3 nucleotides read TGTGCCAGCAGTTTAGGTGTAGCGGGGGCAAAGGAGACCCAGTACTTC. Amino acid sequence: CASSLGVAGAKETQYF.

This chain connects TRBV30 to TRBJ2-5; D remains unclear. This CDR3 has 13 amino acids. The V gene lost 0 bases and the J gene lost 2 bases, with 7 bases spanning the gap. Looked up from germline, CDR1 is GTSNPN and CDR2 is SVGIG (reference sequence). Here the CDR3 reads CAWSVALQETQYF. CDR3 nucleotides: TGTGCCTGGAGTGTGGCCCTTCAAGAGACCCAGTACTTC. The whole variable domain, filled in from reference TRBV30 and TRBJ2-5, reads SQTIHQWPATLVQPVGSPLSLECTVEGTSNPNLYWYRQAAGRGLQLLFYSVGIGQISSEVPQNLSASRPQDRQFILSSKKLLLSDSGFYLCAWSVALQETQYFGPGTRLLVL.